Each of the 10 T cell receptor beta chains below was sequenced from the same sample in a study of T-cell reconstitution after alpha-beta-depleted transplantation in children listed by TCRdb under 2016. Library preparation used PCR. Sequencing relied on an Illumina HiSeq 2500. TCR library preparation used molecular barcoding, with unique molecular identifiers applied to normalize quantification of the TCRbeta repertoire. TCRdb redid the processing of the public reads, applying fastp at Q25 and MiXCR, and retained in-frame beta chains. A single entry per CDR3 protein holds the most common genes and DNA from its merged rows. The sample data list about 540,000 distinct CDR3 sequences, and 25% to 30% of these were observed just once. Approximately 39% of the sample rests with the top ten. Explained via the paper, the treatment or condition label denotes: allogeneic hematopoietic cell transplantation with graft depleted of TCRalphabeta T cells and CD19 B cells.

The sample was PBMCs, taken before TCRalphabeta/CD19-depleted stem cell transplant. These TCRs come from a boy under three years old with Wiskott-Aldrich syndrome, due to receive a stem cell transplant.

This clonotype showed up just a few times. The rearrangement links TRBV12-3 or TRBV12-4 to TRBJ2-1, with 9 bases that match TRBD1. The trim removed 6 bases at V and 8 bases at J, leaving 8 bases unmatched. The CDR3 consists of 14 residues. CDR3 DNA: TGTGCCAGCAGCAACAGGGGGCCTATCGATGAGCAGTTCTTC. Translating gives CASSNRGPIDEQFF.

This clonotype was found a few times. J is TRBJ1-1 and V is TRBV19; D not certain. Between the trimmed V and J ends, which lost 8 bases and 8 bases, there was a span of 15 bases. Per the germline V gene, CDR1 is LNHDA and CDR2 is SQIVND (reference sequence). The CDR3 is 12 residues long. CDR3 residues: CASDPGGGEAFF. CDR3 nucleotides: TGTGCCAGTGACCCAGGTGGAGGGGAAGCTTTCTTT. The variable domain in full, with the rest retrieved from reference TRBV19 and TRBJ1-1, is DGGITQSPKYLFRKEGQNVTLSCEQNLNHDAMYWYRQDPGQGLRLIYYSQIVNDFQKGDIAEGYSVSREKKESFPLTVTSAQKNPTAFYLCASDPGGGEAFFGQGTRLTVV.

The chain has TRBV2 and TRBJ1-2, with TRBD1 identical over 8 bases. The germline V gene has CDR1 SNHLY and CDR2 FYNNEI. The CDR3 runs to 12 residues. Trimming at V came to 9 bases and at J to 7 bases, leaving 7 bases not matched to a gene. The CDR3 region has the DNA TGTGCCAGTTGGACAGGGTATCGTGGCTACACCTTC. Its translation: CASWTGYRGYTF. The full variable domain, rest sourced from reference TRBV2 and TRBJ1-2, is EPEVTQTPSHQVTQMGQEVILRCVPISNHLYFYWYRQILGQKVEFLVSFYNNEISEKSEIFDDQFSVERPDGSNFTLKIRSTKLEDSAMYFCASWTGYRGYTFGSGTRLTVV.

The chain employs TRBV4-1 and TRBJ2-5, with D perhaps given as TRBD1 or TRBD2 (5 bases each). Germline-derived CDR1 and CDR2 are MGHRA and YSYEKL. Trimming removed 3 bases from V and 4 bases from J, with 9 bases in between. The CDR3 totals 13 residues. CDR3 sequence reads: CASSQGVVETQYF. In DNA, the CDR3 is TGCGCCAGCAGCCAGGGGGTTGTAGAGACCCAGTACTTC.

CDR3 bases: TGTGCCAGCAGGATTGGTACGGGCACAGATACGCAGTATTTT. Its protein product is CASRIGTGTDTQYF. The chain recombines TRBV12-3 or TRBV12-4 with TRBJ2-3; D unclear. V was clipped by 6 bases and J by 1 base, with 11 bases between them. The CDR3 totals 14 residues.

In its sample, this clonotype was seen a few times. The chain has TRBV5-1 and TRBJ2-2, with 10 bases identical to TRBD2. In germline, CDR1 is SGHRS, CDR2 YFSETQ. With V trimmed by 0 bases and J by 4 bases, 6 bases remained unmatched. CDR3 length equals 17 residues. CDR3 protein: CASSLDPSGSGTGELFF. CDR3 DNA sequence: TGCGCCAGCAGCTTGGATCCTAGCGGGAGTGGCACCGGGGAGCTGTTTTTT.

This clonotype has more than one count but fewer than ten. V gene TRBV20-1 combines with J gene TRBJ2-5, with a weak D call TRBD2 (6 bases). The CDR3 is made up of 17 amino acids. Germline V CDR1 and CDR2: DFQATT, SNEGSKA (reference sequence). V was clipped by 0 bases and J by 4 bases, with 21 bases between them. The CDR3 bases are TGCAGTGCTAGAGATCCTGGGGGAGCGGGTTTGGGAGAGACCCAGTACTTC. Translated: CSARDPGGAGLGETQYF.

This chain uses TRBV12-3 or TRBV12-4 with TRBJ2-3; 9 bases line up with TRBD2. With V trimmed by 6 bases and J by 5 bases, 6 bases remained unmatched. The CDR3 sequence is 14 residues long. CDR3 amino acids: CASRAGGPGDTQYF. The CDR3 coding sequence is TGTGCCAGCAGGGCGGGAGGGCCTGGAGATACGCAGTATTTT.

The chain joins TRBV9 to TRBJ2-7, with 7 nucleotides matching TRBD2. CDR1 is SGDLS, CDR2 YYNGEE, per germline. CDR3 length: 16 amino acids. Trimming took 4 bases from V and 0 from J; bases not matched to a gene: 10. The CDR3 DNA reads as TGTGCCAGCAGCCCCAATTCTAGCGGCTACTCCTACGAGCAGTACTTC. This gives the protein CASSPNSSGYSYEQYF.

This clonotype has a handful of counts. The rearrangement joins TRBV20-1 to TRBJ2-5; D is possibly TRBD2 (5 bases). This CDR3 has 14 amino acids. V was cut by 3 bases and J by 5 bases, with 16 bases left in between. The germline CDR1 and CDR2 sequences are DFQATT and SNEGSKA (reference sequence). The CDR3 nucleotides read TGCAGTGCTAGGGTACTAGTGTTTGAGGAGACCCAGTACTTC. As protein: CSARVLVFEETQYF.